The 10 T cell receptor beta chains below were found in one sample sequenced in a study of type 1 and type 2 diabetes patients. Genomic DNA was the PCR template. A primer set of 30 forward and 13 reverse primers amplified the CDR3. TCRdb reprocessed the multiplex PCR reads with MiXCR, giving one entry per CDR3 protein. The table includes 280,000 or so distinct CDR3 sequences, approximately 50% detected once. The specimen sequenced was peripheral blood mononuclear cells (PBMCs). These receptors came from a young man with type 2 diabetes.

The chain recombines TRBV7-8 with TRBJ2-3, with D maybe TRBD2 (5 bases). CDR3 size: 15 residues. Trimming took off 6 bases at V and 3 bases at J, with 16 bases between the two ends. CDR1 is SGHVS, CDR2 FQNEAQ, per germline. CDR3 residues: CASSSLAPGTDTQYF. CDR3 DNA: TGTGCCAGCAGTTCGCTAGCCCCGGGGACAGATACGCAGTATTTT.

The CDR3 nucleotides read TGTGCCAGTAGTATGTGGGGGAGCCTCAATGAGCAGTTCTTC. Translation gives CASSMWGSLNEQFF. The V call is TRBV19, the J call TRBJ2-1; TRBD1 or TRBD2 may be the D gene (5 bases each). V lost 3 bases and J 6 bases, leaving 12 bases between the germline ends. The germline V gene encodes CDR1 LNHDA and CDR2 SQIVND (reference sequence). The CDR3 is 14 residues long.

This clonotype was found a few times. The chain employs TRBV20-1 and TRBJ2-7; 11 bases align to TRBD2. The trim removed 6 bases at V and 6 bases at J, leaving 4 bases unmatched. CDR1 and CDR2 (germline): DFQATT, SNEGSKA (reference sequence). This CDR3 comprises 12 residues. The DNA for the CDR3 is TGCAGTGCCTCACTAGCGGGGGTCGAGCAGTACTTC. Its translation is CSASLAGVEQYF.

J is TRBJ2-1 and V is TRBV27; no reliable D call. V was cut by 5 bases and J by 3 bases, with 8 bases left in between. In germline, CDR1 is MNHEY, CDR2 SMNVEV (reference sequence). This CDR3 contains 13 residues. The CDR3 loop is CASSPDIYNEQFF. In DNA form, the CDR3 reads TGTGCCAGCAGTCCTGACATCTACAATGAGCAGTTCTTC.

This rearrangement joins TRBV2 to TRBJ2-5; D may be TRBD1 (5 bases). V lost 2 bases and J 5 bases, leaving 9 bases between the germline ends. CDR1 SNHLY and CDR2 FYNNEI come from the germline V gene. The CDR3 contains 13 residues. The DNA for the CDR3 is TGTGCCAGCAGTGAATCCCCAGGGGAGACCCAGTACTTC. Translating gives CASSESPGETQYF. Combining the CDR3 with reference TRBV2 and TRBJ2-5 gives the whole variable domain EPEVTQTPSHQVTQMGQEVILRCVPISNHLYFYWYRQILGQKVEFLVSFYNNEISEKSEIFDDQFSVERPDGSNFTLKIRSTKLEDSAMYFCASSESPGETQYFGPGTRLLVL.

The chain joins TRBV6-6 to TRBJ2-3, with a weak D call TRBD2 (6 bases). The CDR3 runs to 18 residues. Germline V gene data show CDR1 as MNHNY and CDR2 as SVGAGI (reference sequence). Deletions cut 7 bases from V and 0 bases from J, with 23 bases between. The CDR3 region is CASTRGLDIPSSTDTQYF. The DNA of the CDR3 is TGTGCCAGCACCCGGGGACTTGATATACCCTCTAGCACAGATACGCAGTATTTT.

This clonotype came up a few times. J is TRBJ2-1 and V is TRBV7-6, with 7 bases matching TRBD2. Per the germline V gene, CDR1 is SGHVS and CDR2 is FNYEAQ. CDR3 length: 13 amino acids. V lost 9 bases, J lost 2 bases, and 4 bases stayed unmatched. In nucleotides, the CDR3 is TGTGCCAGTAAGAGCGGGGCCTACAATGAGCAGTTCTTC. It codes for CASKSGAYNEQFF.

This clonotype was seen only a few times. This chain links TRBV29-1 with TRBJ1-4; TRBD1 might be the D (5 bases). The germline V gene has CDR1 SQVTM and CDR2 ANQGSEA. Trimming left V 7 bases short and J 7 bases short, with 13 bases between. CDR3 length: 12 residues. The CDR3 DNA follows: TGCAGCGGAGGGGAAGTGACTGAAAAACTGTTTTTT. Translation gives CSGGEVTEKLFF.

This clonotype was observed a handful of times. V usage is TRBV30 and J usage is TRBJ1-1; possible D gene TRBD1, 5 bases. The V and J ends lost 2 bases and 6 bases respectively, with 13 bases between them. The CDR3 covers 13 residues. CDR1 is GTSNPN, CDR2 SVGIG, per germline (reference sequence). The CDR3 bases are TGTGCCTGGAGTAAAGGGGTGCGCGCTGAAGCTTTCTTT. This encodes CAWSKGVRAEAFF.

The CDR3 reads CASRRDFTGANVLTF. In nucleotides, the CDR3 is TGTGCCAGCAGGCGGGATTTTACTGGGGCCAACGTCCTGACTTTC. The V gene is TRBV6-2 or TRBV6-3, the J gene TRBJ2-6; maybe TRBD2 (6 bases). CDR1 and CDR2 (germline): MNHEY, SVGEGT. The ends were cut back, 6 bases at V and 2 bases at J, with 11 bases in the middle. This CDR3 has 15 residues.